This T cell receptor beta chain was retrieved from a study of T cell repertoires in cytomegalovirus infection. Background on the study: Recently identified HLA-C-restricted CMV epitopes were among the peptides used.

The study's findings and limits: It was HLA-C-restricted CMV-specific TCR beta clonotypes that dominated the response ex vivo.

With respect to this clonotype: Its antigen is not known.

In TCRdb, the reads were re-called with MiXCR into one record per CDR3 protein. The sample records 650,000 to 850,000 distinct CDR3 sequences, 25% to 30% being singletons. The sample consisted of cultured CD8+ T cells from PBMCs, taken from culture after CMV antigen stimulation. The sequence came from a human donor in good health (CMV status not recorded). Some clones in this sample may be carry-over from other donors' samples.

CDR3 region: CATSRETPTEGPGELFF. Written as DNA, the CDR3 is TGTGCCACCAGCAGAGAGACCCCCACAGAGGGCCCCGGGGAGCTGTTTTTT. The chain joins TRBV15 to TRBJ2-2; a weak D match, TRBD2 (5 bases). The V gene lost 0 bases and the J gene lost 6 bases, with 17 bases spanning the gap. This CDR3 has 17 amino acids. CDR1 is LNHNV, CDR2 YYDKDF, per germline (reference sequence).